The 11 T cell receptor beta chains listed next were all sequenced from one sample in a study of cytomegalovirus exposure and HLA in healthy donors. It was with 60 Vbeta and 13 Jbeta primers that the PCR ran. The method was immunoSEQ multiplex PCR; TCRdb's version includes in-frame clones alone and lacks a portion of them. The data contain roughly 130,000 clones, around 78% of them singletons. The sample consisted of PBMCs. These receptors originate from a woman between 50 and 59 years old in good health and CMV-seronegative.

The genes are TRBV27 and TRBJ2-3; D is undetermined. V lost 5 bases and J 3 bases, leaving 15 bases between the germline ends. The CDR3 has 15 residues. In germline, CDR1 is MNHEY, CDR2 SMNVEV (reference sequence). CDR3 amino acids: CASSLPGVLTDTQYF. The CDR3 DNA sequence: TGTGCCAGCAGTCTGCCTGGCGTACTAACAGATACGCAGTATTTT.

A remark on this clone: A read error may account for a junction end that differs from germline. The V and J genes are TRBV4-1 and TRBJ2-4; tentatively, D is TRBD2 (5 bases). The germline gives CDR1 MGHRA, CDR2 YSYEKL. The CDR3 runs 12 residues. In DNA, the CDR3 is TGCGCCAGCAGCCAAGATGGGAGCACCCTTGGCTTC. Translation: CASSQDGSTLGF.

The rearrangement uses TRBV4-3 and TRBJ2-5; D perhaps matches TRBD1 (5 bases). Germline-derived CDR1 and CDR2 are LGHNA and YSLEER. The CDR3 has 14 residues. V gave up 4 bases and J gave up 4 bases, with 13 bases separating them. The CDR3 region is CASSPSRVSETQYF. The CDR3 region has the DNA TGCGCCAGCAGCCCCAGCAGGGTTTCAGAGACCCAGTACTTC.

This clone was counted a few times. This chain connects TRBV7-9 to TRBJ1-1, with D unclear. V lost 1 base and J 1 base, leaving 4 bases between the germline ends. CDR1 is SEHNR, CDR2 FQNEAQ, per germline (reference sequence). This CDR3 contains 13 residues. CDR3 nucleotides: TGTGCCAGCAGCTTAGAGCGGAACACTGAAGCTTTCTTT. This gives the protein CASSLERNTEAFF.

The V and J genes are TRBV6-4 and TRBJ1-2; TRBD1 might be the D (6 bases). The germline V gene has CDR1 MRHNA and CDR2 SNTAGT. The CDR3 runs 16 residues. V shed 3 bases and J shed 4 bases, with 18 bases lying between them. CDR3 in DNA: TGTGCCAGCAGTGAGGATTCTGTAGGGGGTATCTATGGCTACACCTTC. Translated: CASSEDSVGGIYGYTF.

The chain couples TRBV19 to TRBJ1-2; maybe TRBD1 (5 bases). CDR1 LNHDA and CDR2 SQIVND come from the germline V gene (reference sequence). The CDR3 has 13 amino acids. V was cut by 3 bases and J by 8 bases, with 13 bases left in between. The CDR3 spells CASSIDRARGYTF. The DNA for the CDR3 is TGTGCCAGTAGTATCGACAGAGCTCGGGGCTACACCTTC. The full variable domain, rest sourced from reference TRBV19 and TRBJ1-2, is DGGITQSPKYLFRKEGQNVTLSCEQNLNHDAMYWYRQDPGQGLRLIYYSQIVNDFQKGDIAEGYSVSREKKESFPLTVTSAQKNPTAFYLCASSIDRARGYTFGSGTRLTVV.

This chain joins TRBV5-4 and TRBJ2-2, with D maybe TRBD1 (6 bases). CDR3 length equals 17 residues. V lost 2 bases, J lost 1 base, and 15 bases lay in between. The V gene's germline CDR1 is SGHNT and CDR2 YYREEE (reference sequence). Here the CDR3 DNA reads TGTGCCAGCAGCTTACCAGGCAGGGGAAAGAACACCGGGGAGCTGTTTTTT. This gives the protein CASSLPGRGKNTGELFF.

The CDR3 loop reads CASSIYTGGGREKLFF. DNA for the CDR3: TGTGCCAGTAGTATTTACACCGGAGGGGGCCGGGAAAAACTGTTTTTT. J is TRBJ1-4 and V is TRBV19; TRBD1 aligns across 7 bases. Unmatched junction bases numbered 12, after V lost 3 bases and J lost 8 bases. CDR1 LNHDA and CDR2 SQIVND come from the germline V gene (reference sequence). CDR3 length: 16 residues.

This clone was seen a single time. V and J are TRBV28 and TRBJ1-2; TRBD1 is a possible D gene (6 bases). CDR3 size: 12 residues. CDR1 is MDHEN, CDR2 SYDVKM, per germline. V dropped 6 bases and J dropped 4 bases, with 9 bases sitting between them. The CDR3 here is CASRLQGYGYTF. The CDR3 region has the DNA TGTGCCAGCAGGTTACAGGGCTATGGCTACACCTTC.

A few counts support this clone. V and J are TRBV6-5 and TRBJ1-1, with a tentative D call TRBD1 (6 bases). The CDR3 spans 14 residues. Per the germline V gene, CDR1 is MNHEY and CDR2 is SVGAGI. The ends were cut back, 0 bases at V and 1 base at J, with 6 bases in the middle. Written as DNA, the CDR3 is TGTGCCAGCAGTTACTCGACAGGGAACACTGAAGCTTTCTTT. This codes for CASSYSTGNTEAFF.

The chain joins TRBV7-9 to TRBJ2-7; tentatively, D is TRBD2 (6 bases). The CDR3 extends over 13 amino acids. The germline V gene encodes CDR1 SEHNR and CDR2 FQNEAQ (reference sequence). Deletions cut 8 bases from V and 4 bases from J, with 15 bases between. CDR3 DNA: TGTGCCAGCGGCCACACTGGAGGGTACGAGCAGTACGTC. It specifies CASGHTGGYEQYV.